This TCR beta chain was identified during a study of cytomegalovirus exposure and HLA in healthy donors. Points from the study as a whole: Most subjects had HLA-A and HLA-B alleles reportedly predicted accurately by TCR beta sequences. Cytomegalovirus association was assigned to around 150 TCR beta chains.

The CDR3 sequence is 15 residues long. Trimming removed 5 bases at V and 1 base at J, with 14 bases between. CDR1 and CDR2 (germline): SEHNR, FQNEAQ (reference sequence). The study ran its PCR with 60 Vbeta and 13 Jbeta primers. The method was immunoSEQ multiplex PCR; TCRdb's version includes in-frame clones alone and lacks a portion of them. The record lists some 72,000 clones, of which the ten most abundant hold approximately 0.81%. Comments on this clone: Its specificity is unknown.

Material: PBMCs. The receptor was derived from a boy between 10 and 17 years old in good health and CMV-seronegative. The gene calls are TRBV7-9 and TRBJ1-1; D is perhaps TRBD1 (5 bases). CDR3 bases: TGTGCCAGCAGCATTACAGGCGTGGCGAACACTGAAGCTTTCTTT. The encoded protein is CASSITGVANTEAFF.